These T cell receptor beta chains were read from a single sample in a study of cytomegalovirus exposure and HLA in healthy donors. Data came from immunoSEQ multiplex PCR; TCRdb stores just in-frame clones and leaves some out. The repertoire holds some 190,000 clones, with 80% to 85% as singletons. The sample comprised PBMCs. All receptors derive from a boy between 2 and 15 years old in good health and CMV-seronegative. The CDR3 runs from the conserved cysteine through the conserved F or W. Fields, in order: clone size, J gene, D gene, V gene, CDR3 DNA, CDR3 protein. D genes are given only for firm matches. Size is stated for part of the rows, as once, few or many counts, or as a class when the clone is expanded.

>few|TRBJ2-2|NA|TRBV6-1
TGTGCCAGCATTGGGCAGACGAACACCGGGGAGCTGTTTTTT
CASIGQTNTGELFF
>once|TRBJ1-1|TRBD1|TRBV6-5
TGTGCCAGCAGTTACATGCAACAGGGGGCTGACACTGAAGCTTTCTTT
CASSYMQQGADTEAFF
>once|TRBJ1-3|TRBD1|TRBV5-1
TGCGCCAGCAGGTCACAGGGGCCTGGAAACACCATATATTTT
CASRSQGPGNTIYF
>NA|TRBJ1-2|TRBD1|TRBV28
TGTGCCAGCAGTCCACTAGACAGGGTGTCTGGCTACACCTTC
CASSPLDRVSGYTF
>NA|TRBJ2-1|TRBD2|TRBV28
TGTGCCAGCAGTTTAGCGGGAGCGGGTTACAATGAGCAGTTCTTC
CASSLAGAGYNEQFF
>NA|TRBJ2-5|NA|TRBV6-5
TGTGCCAGCAGCCCGGCCGGGAGCGTACAAGAGACCCAGTACTTC
CASSPAGSVQETQYF
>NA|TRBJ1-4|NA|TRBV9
TGTGCCAGCAGCGCAACCGAGAATGAAAAACTGTTTTTT
CASSATENEKLFF
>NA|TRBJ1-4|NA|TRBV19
TGTGCCAGTAGTAGCCGCACAGGGCGTAATGAAAAACTGTTTTTT
CASSSRTGRNEKLFF
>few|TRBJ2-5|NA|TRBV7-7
TGTGCCAGCAGCCGAAACAGGGTTCCAGAGACCCAGTACTTC
CASSRNRVPETQYF
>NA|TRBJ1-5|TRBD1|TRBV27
TGTGCCAGCAGTTCCCTATTCGGGCAGGGGGATCAGCCCCAGCATTTT
CASSSLFGQGDQPQHF
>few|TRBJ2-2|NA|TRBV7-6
TGTGCCAGCAGCAAAAGAGGGACAGGCGGGGGAGCTAACACCGGGGAGCTGTTTTTT
CASSKRGTGGGANTGELFF
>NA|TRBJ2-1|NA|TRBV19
TGTGCCAGTAGTATTGGTGGGGGCCCCTACAATGAGCAGTTCTTC
CASSIGGGPYNEQFF
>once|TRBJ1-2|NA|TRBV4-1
TGCGCCAGCAGCCAACTGGGGAGTCGCTATGGCTACACCTTC
CASSQLGSRYGYTF
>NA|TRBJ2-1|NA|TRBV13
TGTGCCAGCAGCTTAGGAAGCACCTACAATGAGCAGTTCTTC
CASSLGSTYNEQFF
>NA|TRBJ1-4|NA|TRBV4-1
TGCGCCAGCAGCCCAGGGTCTTGGGATGAAAAACTGTTTTTT
CASSPGSWDEKLFF
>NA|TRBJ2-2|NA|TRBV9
TGTGCCAGCAGCGTCACGGGATGGACCGGGGAGCTGTTTTTT
CASSVTGWTGELFF
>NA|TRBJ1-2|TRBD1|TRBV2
TGTGCCAGCAGGATACAGGGGGTTGGTGGCTACACCTTC
CASRIQGVGGYTF
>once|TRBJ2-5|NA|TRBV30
TGTGCCTGGAGTTTGCAGGGGCAAGAGACCCAGTACTTC
CAWSLQGQETQYF
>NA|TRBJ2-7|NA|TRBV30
TGTGCCTGGAGTGTAGGAACAGGACAGAGCTACGAGCAGTACTTC
CAWSVGTGQSYEQYF
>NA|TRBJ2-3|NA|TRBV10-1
TGCGCCCGACACACCTTAAGCACAGATACGCAGTATTTT
CARHTLSTDTQYF
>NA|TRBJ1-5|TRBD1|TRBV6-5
TGTGCCAGCAGCCCGACAGGGGACGGCAATCAGCCCCAGCATTTT
CASSPTGDGNQPQHF
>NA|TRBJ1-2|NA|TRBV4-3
TGCGCCAGCAGCCAATCACTAAAGTTTGCCGGTTATGGCTACACCTTC
CASSQSLKFAGYGYTF
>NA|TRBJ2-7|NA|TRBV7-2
TGTGCCAGCAGCTTAAGTAGCTACGAGCAGTACTTC
CASSLSSYEQYF
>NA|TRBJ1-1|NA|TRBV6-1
TGTGCCAGCAGTCAGGGGCGTGACACTGAAGCTTTCTTT
CASSQGRDTEAFF
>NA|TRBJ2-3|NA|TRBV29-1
TGCAGCGTTGAACAGGTCCCCAATACGCAGTATTTT
CSVEQVPNTQYF
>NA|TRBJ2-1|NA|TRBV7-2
TGTGCCAGCGTCCGGGGGACTTCGCTATCCTACAATGAGCAGTTCTTC
CASVRGTSLSYNEQFF
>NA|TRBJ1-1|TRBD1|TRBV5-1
TGCGCCAGCAGCACAAGGACAGGGACGAACACTGAAGCTTTCTTT
CASSTRTGTNTEAFF
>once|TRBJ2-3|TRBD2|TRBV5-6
TGTGCCAGCAGCCCTTCGACTAGCGGGAGGTTACGCACAGATACGCAGTATTTT
CASSPSTSGRLRTDTQYF
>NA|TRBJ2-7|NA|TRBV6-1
TGTGCCAGCAGTGATGAGTTCGAGCAGTACTTC
CASSDEFEQYF
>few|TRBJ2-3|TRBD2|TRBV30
TGTGCCTGGAGTGTAGCCCCCTGGGGACTAGGGGTAACAGATACGCAGTATTTT
CAWSVAPWGLGVTDTQYF
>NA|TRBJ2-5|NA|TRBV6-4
TGTGCCAGCAGTGACTCCTGGAGGGAGAAGAGAACCCAGTACTTC
CASSDSWREKRTQYF
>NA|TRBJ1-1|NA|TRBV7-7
TGTGCTAGCAGCTTATCCCAGGGCACTGAAGCTTTCTTT
CASSLSQGTEAFF
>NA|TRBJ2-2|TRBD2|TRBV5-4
TGTGCCAGCAGCTTGGAAGGACCCGGGACTATTGACACCGGGGAGCTGTTTTTT
CASSLEGPGTIDTGELFF
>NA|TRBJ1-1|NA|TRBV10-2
TGCGCCAGCAGTGAGTTCGGAGGGTCGAACACTGAAGCTTTCTTT
CASSEFGGSNTEAFF
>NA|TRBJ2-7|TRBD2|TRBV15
TGTGCCACCAGCAAAGGACTAGCCCAAACCTCCTACGAGCAGTACTTC
CATSKGLAQTSYEQYF
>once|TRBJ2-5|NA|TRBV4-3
TGCGCCAGCAGCCAAGGGTCAGGGGTCGAAGAGACCCAGTACTTC
CASSQGSGVEETQYF
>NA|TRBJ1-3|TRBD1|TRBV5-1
TGCGCCAGCAGCCCGACAGGGAGTTCCGGAAACACCATATATTTT
CASSPTGSSGNTIYF
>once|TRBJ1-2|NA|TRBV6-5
TGTGCCAGCGGAGAACAGCAGGGGATGTATATTGGCTACACCTTC
CASGEQQGMYIGYTF
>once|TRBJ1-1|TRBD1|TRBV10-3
TGTGCCATCAGTGAGTCGACAGGGGGGTCAGACACTGAAGCTTTCTTT
CAISESTGGSDTEAFF
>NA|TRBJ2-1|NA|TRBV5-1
TGCGCCAGCAGCTTGGAAGGGACATTAATCCGCAATGAGCAGTTCTTC
CASSLEGTLIRNEQFF
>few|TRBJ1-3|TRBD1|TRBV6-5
TGTGCCAGCAGAGAAGACAGGGTGGACACCATATATTTT
CASREDRVDTIYF
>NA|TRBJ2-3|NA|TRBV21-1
TGTGCCAGCAGCAAAGAGTCCCGGGACAGCCCTTTCACAGATACGCAGTATTTT
CASSKESRDSPFTDTQYF
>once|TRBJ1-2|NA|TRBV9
TGTGCCAGCAGCACGCAGACAGGACTCTATGGCTACACCTTC
CASSTQTGLYGYTF
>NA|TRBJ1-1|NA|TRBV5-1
TGCGCCAGCAGCTTATCCTACCATATAGCCGGCTACTTTGGGACTGAAGCTTTCTTT
CASSLSYHIAGYFGTEAFF
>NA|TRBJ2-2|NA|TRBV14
TGTGCCAGCAGCCAGAGGTTGGGGCAGCTCGCAGGGGAGCTGTTTTTT
CASSQRLGQLAGELFF
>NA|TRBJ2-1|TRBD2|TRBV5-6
TGTGCCAGCAGCTTGAGGGGAGGGGTGGATGAGCAGTTCTTC
CASSLRGGVDEQFF
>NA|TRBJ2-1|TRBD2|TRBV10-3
TGTGCCATCACTCGACTAGCGGGGGCCGGGAATGAGCAGTTCTTC
CAITRLAGAGNEQFF
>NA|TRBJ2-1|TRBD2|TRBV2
TGTGCCAGCAGTGAAAATGGACTAGCCCTCAATGAGCAGTTCTTC
CASSENGLALNEQFF
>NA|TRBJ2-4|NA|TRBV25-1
TGTGCCACCAAACGAGCCTTTATGGGGCCACTAGCCAAAAACATTCAGTACTTC
CATKRAFMGPLAKNIQYF
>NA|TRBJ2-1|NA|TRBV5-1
TGCGCCAGCAGCTTGTCTTACAATGAGCAGTTCTTC
CASSLSYNEQFF
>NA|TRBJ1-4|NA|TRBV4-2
TGTGCCAGCAGCCAGGACCAGGGGCTGGCTTCTGAAAAACTGTTTTTT
CASSQDQGLASEKLFF
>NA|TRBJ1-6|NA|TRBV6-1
TGTGCCAGCAGTGAAGTGATGCGGGCCAATTCACCCCTCCACTTT
CASSEVMRANSPLHF
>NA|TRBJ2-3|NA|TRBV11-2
TGTGCCAGCAGCTCCGCCGCCCGGGTAGATACGCAGTATTTT
CASSSAARVDTQYF
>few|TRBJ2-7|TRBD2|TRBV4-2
TGTGCCAGCAGCCCAAGGACTAGCGGCCTTGGAAAGGGGTACGAGCAGTACTTC
CASSPRTSGLGKGYEQYF